This record looks at one T cell receptor beta chain sequence and its context. Its antigen remains unidentified. The data stem from a study of siplizumab effects on memory and regulatory T cells. Repertoires were generated with immunoSEQ multiplex PCR, while TCRdb's copy carries only in-frame clones and drops some. The sample shows approximately 110,000 clones, 92% of them seen only once. The study's findings and limits: The alloreactive clones that mapped to unstimulated subsets made up only a minor fraction. Apparently key alloresponse contributors, naive T cells also seemed more diverse than memory cells. Researchers could not give a naive or memory phenotype to roughly 75-96% of proliferating CD4+ or CD8+ clones.

V was trimmed by 0 bases and J by 8 bases, leaving 12 bases between them. The germline CDR1 and CDR2 sequences are SGHRS and YFSETQ. This CDR3 has 14 residues. The receptor was derived from a human donor in good health. Sequenced: Tregs sorted from blood. The chain combines TRBV5-1 with TRBJ2-1; D is unresolved. CDR3 coding DNA: TGCGCCAGCAGCTTGGCGCAATCGAGTGATGAGCAGTTCTTC. This sequence encodes CASSLAQSSDEQFF.